This TCR beta chain is from a study of beta chain features in type 1 diabetes. General study results and limits: When Type 1 diabetes patients were examined, their TCRB CDR3s proved moderately but significantly shorter in all four CD4+ subsets.

As concerns this clone: Its specificity is unknown. Other DNA sequences in the sample encode the same CDR3.

TCRB transcripts that were expressed got sequenced, as all of the isolated RNA had been reverse transcribed. Assay used: immunoSEQ multiplex PCR; TCRdb lists only in-frame clones, some missing. This sample has about 230,000 clones; 16% occur once, and the top ten carry about 0.085%. CDR1 and CDR2 (germline): SGHTA, FQGNSA. CDR3 length: 15 residues. V dropped 3 bases and J dropped 0; count of bases not matched to a gene: 0. Sequencing was performed on naive CD4+ T cells from blood. The chain is built from TRBV7-2 and TRBJ2-3; 10 bases align to TRBD1. The clonotype comes from a man younger than 40 with type 1 diabetes. CDR3 in amino acids: CASSLGQGSTDTQYF. The CDR3 nucleotides are TGTGCCAGCAGCTTGGGACAGGGGAGCACAGATACGCAGTATTTT.